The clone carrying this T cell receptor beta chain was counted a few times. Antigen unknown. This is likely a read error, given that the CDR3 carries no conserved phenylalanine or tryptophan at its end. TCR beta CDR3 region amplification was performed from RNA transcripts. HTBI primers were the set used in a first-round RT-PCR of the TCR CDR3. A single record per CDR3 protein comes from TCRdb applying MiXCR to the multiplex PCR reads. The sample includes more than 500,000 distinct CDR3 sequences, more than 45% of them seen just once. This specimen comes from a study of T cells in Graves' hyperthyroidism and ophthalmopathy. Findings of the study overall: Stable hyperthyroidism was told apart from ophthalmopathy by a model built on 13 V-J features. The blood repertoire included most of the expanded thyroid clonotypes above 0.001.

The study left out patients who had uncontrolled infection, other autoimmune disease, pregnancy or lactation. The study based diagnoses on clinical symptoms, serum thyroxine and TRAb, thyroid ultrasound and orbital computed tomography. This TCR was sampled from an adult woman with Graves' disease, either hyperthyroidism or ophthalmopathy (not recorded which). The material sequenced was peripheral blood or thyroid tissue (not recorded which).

CDR3 loop: CSAGTNYGYTL. Written as DNA, the CDR3 is TGCAGTGCCGGGACTAACTATGGCTACACCCTC. The rearrangement uses TRBV20-1 and TRBJ1-2; D ambiguous. Germline-derived CDR1 and CDR2 are DFQATT and SNEGSKA (reference sequence). The CDR3 consists of 11 residues. V lost 6 bases and J 0 bases, leaving 5 bases between the germline ends.